One and the same sample provided the 20 T cell receptor beta chains below, sequenced in a study of blood T cell repertoires in COVID-19. Data came from immunoSEQ multiplex PCR; TCRdb stores just in-frame clones and leaves some out. The repertoire holds over 60,000 clones, 90% seen once, with around 0.47% in the top ten. What was sequenced was peripheral blood. The receptors were sampled from a man aged 50-59 years with COVID-19, enrolled during active disease.

The chain is built from TRBV20-1 and TRBJ2-5, with TRBD2 as a possible D gene (6 bases). Germline loops: CDR1 DFQATT, CDR2 SNEGSKA (reference sequence). This CDR3 is built from 11 residues. CDR3 loop: CTGEAWETQYF. CDR3 sequence (DNA): TGCACGGGGGAGGCATGGGAGACCCAGTACTTC.

This rearrangement joins TRBV23-1 to TRBJ2-1, with 7 positions matching TRBD2. TRBV23-1 is given ORF status, its function remaining uncertain. The CDR3 runs to 19 residues. After removal of 0 bases from V and 4 bases from J, the junction contained 15 bases not matched to a gene. CDR3 residues: CASSQSSNRREGQYNEQFF. CDR3 nucleotides: TGCGCCAGCAGTCAATCTTCCAATCGAAGGGAGGGCCAATACAATGAGCAGTTCTTC.

A few counts support this clone. The genes are TRBV24-1 and TRBJ2-5, with D tentatively TRBD1 (6 bases). The germline CDR1 and CDR2 sequences are KGHDR and SFDVKD. The CDR3 contains 13 residues. The V end was cut by 3 bases, the J end by 6 bases, with 10 bases between. In DNA, the CDR3 is TGTGCCACCAGTGATCGGCAGGGGCAGACCCAGTACTTC. This translates into CATSDRQGQTQYF.

Turning to this clone: The sample contains more than one DNA sequence encoding this CDR3. This chain connects TRBV19 to TRBJ1-1; D uncertain. V gave up 2 bases and J gave up 0 bases, with 4 bases separating them. CDR1 and CDR2 (germline): LNHDA, SQIVND (reference sequence). There are 13 residues in the CDR3. The CDR3 sequence is CASSIWLNTEAFF. The CDR3 DNA reads as TGTGCCAGTAGTATATGGCTGAACACTGAAGCTTTCTTT.

The chain uses TRBV7-8 and TRBJ2-1; 8 positions agree with TRBD2. V lost 5 bases to trimming and J lost 4 bases; unmatched junction nucleotides: 10. There are 16 residues in the CDR3. From germline, CDR1 is SGHVS and CDR2 FQNEAQ. The CDR3 nucleotides are TGTGCCAGCAGCCCCGGGGGGACTAGAAGGTACAATGAGCAGTTCTTC. It yields the protein CASSPGGTRRYNEQFF.

This chain uses TRBV11-3 with TRBJ2-3; D might be TRBD2 (5 bases). V was clipped by 4 bases and J by 6 bases, with 8 bases between them. The length of the CDR3 is 12 residues. From germline, CDR1 is SGHNT and CDR2 YENEEA. The CDR3 loop is CASSSPGDTQYF. The CDR3 nucleotides read TGTGCCAGCAGCTCGCCGGGGGATACGCAGTATTTT.

This clone has just a few counts. This rearrangement joins TRBV6-2 or TRBV6-3 to TRBJ1-4; D call uncertain. Germline CDR1 reads MNHEY; CDR2 reads SVGEGT. Trimming took off 1 base at V and 2 bases at J, with 17 bases between the two ends. The CDR3 has 18 amino acids. As DNA, the CDR3 is TGTGCCAGCAGTTACTTGGCCGTCGGGTCGTTGACTAATGAAAAACTGTTTTTT. Translating it yields CASSYLAVGSLTNEKLFF.

V and J are TRBV5-6 and TRBJ2-6, with D possibly being TRBD1 (5 bases). The CDR3 length is 15 residues. Per the germline V gene, CDR1 is SGHDT and CDR2 is YYEEEE. V lost 4 bases and J lost 3, with 11 bases in between. Written as DNA, the CDR3 is TGTGCCAGCAGCCCCCTAGGGGTTGGGGCCAACGTCCTGACTTTC. This gives the protein CASSPLGVGANVLTF.

The chain is built from TRBV10-3 and TRBJ2-1; no definite D call. This CDR3 region has 11 residues. Trimming took off 4 bases at V and 7 bases at J, with 5 bases between the two ends. Germline V gives CDR1 ENHRY, CDR2 SYGVKD. In DNA form, the CDR3 reads TGTGCCATCAGTGTGACAAATGAGCAGTTCTTC. Translating it yields CAISVTNEQFF.

The V and J genes are TRBV19 and TRBJ2-1, with 7 bases fitting TRBD1. The CDR3 consists of 14 residues. Germline V gives CDR1 LNHDA, CDR2 SQIVND (reference sequence). V dropped 4 bases and J dropped 9; count of bases not matched to a gene: 9. As DNA, the CDR3 is TGTGCCAGTAGTAAAACAAGACAGGGCACTGAGCAGTTCTTC. Encoded protein: CASSKTRQGTEQFF.

J is TRBJ2-5 and V is TRBV2, with 12 nucleotides matching TRBD2. Trimming removed 5 bases from V and 5 bases from J; junction bases left unmatched: 18. The germline CDR1 and CDR2 sequences are SNHLY and FYNNEI. The CDR3 has 19 residues. CDR3 sequence reads: CASSTPPRFLAGGLETQYF. The CDR3 nucleotides are TGTGCCAGCAGTACCCCCCCCAGGTTTCTAGCGGGAGGGCTTGAGACCCAGTACTTC.

In DNA, the CDR3 is TGTGCCAGCAGCGGACGACTAGCGGGAGGGAGCACAGATACGCAGTATTTT. Translated: CASSGRLAGGSTDTQYF. The chain couples TRBV9 to TRBJ2-3, with 14 positions matching TRBD2. V was pared by 3 bases and J by 0 bases, with 3 bases of the junction left unmatched. CDR1 is SGDLS and CDR2 is YYNGEE in the germline V gene. The CDR3 runs 17 residues.

The chain combines TRBV7-8 with TRBJ1-2, with 7 bases matching TRBD1. The germline gives CDR1 SGHVS, CDR2 FQNEAQ. V shed 5 bases and J 4 bases; nucleotides not matched to a gene: 4. The CDR3 has 13 amino acids. The CDR3 DNA reads as TGTGCCAGCAGCCCGGGACAGCCCTATGGCTACACCTTC. It encodes CASSPGQPYGYTF.

CDR3 protein: CATSRETALIRDNSPLHF. CDR3 bases: TGTGCCACCAGCAGAGAGACTGCTCTAATCCGGGATAATTCACCCCTCCACTTT. The chain is built from TRBV15 and TRBJ1-6; unclear D gene. Trimming took 0 bases from V and 5 from J, leaving 17 bases between them. The CDR3 is 18 amino acids. Germline CDR1 is LNHNV and CDR2 is YYDKDF (reference sequence). Filled out from reference TRBV15 and TRBJ1-6, the complete variable domain reads DAMVIQNPRYQVTQFGKPVTLSCSQTLNHNVMYWYQQKSSQAPKLLFHYYDKDFNNEADTPDNFQSRRPNTSFCFLDIRSPGLGDTAMYLCATSRETALIRDNSPLHFGNGTRLTVT.

The chain recombines TRBV7-2 with TRBJ1-1; a possible D gene is TRBD1 (6 bases). V dropped 1 base and J dropped 5 bases, with 26 bases sitting between them. The CDR3 runs to 19 residues. Germline CDR1 and CDR2: SGHTA and FQGNSA. CDR3 residues: CASSLDGIGYRVRETEAFF. The CDR3 DNA sequence: TGTGCCAGCAGCTTAGATGGCATTGGGTACAGGGTGAGGGAAACTGAAGCTTTCTTT.

This sequence joins TRBV19 and TRBJ1-2; D gene ambiguous. The V end was cut by 3 bases, the J end by 2 bases, with 4 bases between. Germline CDR1 is LNHDA and CDR2 is SQIVND (reference sequence). This CDR3 has 12 amino acids. Here the CDR3 DNA reads TGTGCCAGTAGTATTAGAAACTATGGCTACACCTTC. Translated, it gives CASSIRNYGYTF.

The chain joins TRBV27 to TRBJ2-1; weak D call: TRBD2 (6 bases). The CDR3 has 16 amino acids. Germline V gene sequence: CDR1 MNHEY, CDR2 SMNVEV (reference sequence). Trimming shortened V by 7 bases and J by 2 bases, and 18 bases separated the two germline ends. In DNA, the CDR3 is TGTGCCAGCACCACCAACCTCGGGACTGCCTACAATGAGCAGTTCTTC. Amino acid sequence: CASTTNLGTAYNEQFF.

The V call is TRBV23-1, the J call TRBJ2-2, with TRBD1 matching over 8 bases. TRBV23-1 has ORF status, its function being uncertain. V lost 3 bases, J lost 4 bases, and 10 bases stayed unmatched. The CDR3 is made up of 17 amino acids. The CDR3 sequence: CASSHSGQGFGTGELFF. The CDR3 DNA reads as TGCGCCAGCAGTCACTCAGGACAGGGTTTTGGCACCGGGGAGCTGTTTTTT.

V and J are TRBV10-3 and TRBJ2-7, with 9 bases that match TRBD2. The CDR3 is made up of 14 amino acids. Germline V gives CDR1 ENHRY, CDR2 SYGVKD. The junction had 3 bases not matched to a gene; V was cut back by 2 bases and J by 4 bases. The CDR3: CAISEGTSLYEQYF. Here the CDR3 DNA reads TGTGCCATCAGTGAGGGGACTAGCCTGTACGAGCAGTACTTC.

The chain joins TRBV18 to TRBJ2-7; TRBD1 matches at 10 bases. The CDR3 has 13 residues. V shed 6 bases and J 6 bases; nucleotides not matched to a gene: 5. Germline loops: CDR1 KGHSH, CDR2 LQKENI. The chain's CDR3 is CASSGTGDSEQYF. In DNA, the CDR3 is TGTGCCAGCTCCGGGACAGGGGATAGCGAGCAGTACTTC.